This T cell receptor (beta chain) appears in the sequencing data of a study of cytomegalovirus exposure and HLA in healthy donors. Study-level information: The 120 validation repertoires were produced on the same platform as the roughly 720 repertoires of the first cohort. This was reported in a later analysis.

Profiled with immunoSEQ multiplex PCR; TCRdb holds only in-frame clones, not every one. The sample lists over 200,000 clones, about 90% seen once, with around 0.34% in the top ten. For this clone: Its antigen remains unknown.

The donors were part of the roughly 120-subject validation cohort, which stood apart from the approximately 700-subject first cohort. Study outcomes and limitations: The study flagged approximately 180 TCR beta chains as cytomegalovirus-associated. Subsequent analysis revealed that first-cohort TCR clusters tended to co-occur in the 130 or so validation repertoires.

V lost 0 bases, J lost 5 bases, and 0 bases stayed unmatched. The CDR3 covers 13 residues. Per the germline V gene, CDR1 is SGHAT and CDR2 is FQNNGV. The rearrangement links TRBV11-2 to TRBJ1-1; 7 bases match TRBD1. The sequence derives from a woman aged 18-29 years in good health and CMV-seronegative. The specimen was PBMCs. The CDR3 protein is CASSLEGQTEAFF. The CDR3 nucleotides read TGTGCCAGCAGCTTAGAGGGACAGACTGAAGCTTTCTTT.